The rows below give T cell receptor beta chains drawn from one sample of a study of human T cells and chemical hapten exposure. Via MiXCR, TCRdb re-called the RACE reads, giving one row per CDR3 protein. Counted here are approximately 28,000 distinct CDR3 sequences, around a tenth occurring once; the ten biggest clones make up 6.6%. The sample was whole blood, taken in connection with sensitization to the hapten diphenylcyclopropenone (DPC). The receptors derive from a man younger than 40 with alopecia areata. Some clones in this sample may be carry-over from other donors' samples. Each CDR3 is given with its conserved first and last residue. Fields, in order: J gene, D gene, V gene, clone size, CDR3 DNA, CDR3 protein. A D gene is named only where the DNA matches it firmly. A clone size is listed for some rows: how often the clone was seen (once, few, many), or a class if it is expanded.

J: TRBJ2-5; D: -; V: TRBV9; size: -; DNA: TGTGCCAGCAGCGTAGAGGAGGTCGGGGCCCAGTACTTC; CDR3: CASSVEEVGAQYF
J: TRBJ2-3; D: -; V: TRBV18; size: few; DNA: TGTGCCAGCTCACTAGCGGCCCTGGGCGATACGCAGTATTTT; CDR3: CASSLAALGDTQYF
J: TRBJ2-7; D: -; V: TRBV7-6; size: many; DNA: TGTGCCAGCAGCCATAGCCTGGGCTTGAACGAGCAGTACTTC; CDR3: CASSHSLGLNEQYF
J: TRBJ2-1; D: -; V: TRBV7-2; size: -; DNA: TGTGCCAGCAGCTCCCCTCGCCTCGGCAATGAGCAGTTCTTC; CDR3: CASSSPRLGNEQFF
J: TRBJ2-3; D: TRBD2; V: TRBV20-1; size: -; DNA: TGCAGTGTCCCGGGACTAGAGGCAGATACGCAGTATTTT; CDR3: CSVPGLEADTQYF
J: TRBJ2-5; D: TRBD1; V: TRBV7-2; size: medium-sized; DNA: TGTGCCAGCGCGACAGGGACCCTCCAAGAGACCCAGTACTTC; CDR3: CASATGTLQETQYF
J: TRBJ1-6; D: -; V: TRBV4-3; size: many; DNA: TGCGCCAGCAGCCATACGGGGGATTCACCCCTCCACTTT; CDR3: CASSHTGDSPLHF
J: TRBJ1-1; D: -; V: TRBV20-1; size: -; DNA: TGCAGTGCTACACAGGGACGGGCCACTGAAGCTTTCTTT; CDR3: CSATQGRATEAFF
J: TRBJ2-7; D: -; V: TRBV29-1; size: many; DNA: TGCAGCGTTGAAGTACAGCCGGATTCCTACGAGCAGTACTTC; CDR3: CSVEVQPDSYEQYF
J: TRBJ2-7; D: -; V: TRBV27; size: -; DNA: TGTGCCAGCAGTTCCTCGACCCGGACAGACTCCTACGAGCAGTACTTC; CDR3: CASSSSTRTDSYEQYF
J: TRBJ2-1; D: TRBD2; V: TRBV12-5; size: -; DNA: TGTGCTAGTGGTTCCCACGGACTAGCGGTCAATGAGCAGTTCTTC; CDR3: CASGSHGLAVNEQFF
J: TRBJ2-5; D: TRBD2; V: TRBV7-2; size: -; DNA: TGTGCCAGCAGCTTAGGGTATAGCGGGGGGACAATCCAAGAGACCCAGTACTTC; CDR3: CASSLGYSGGTIQETQYF
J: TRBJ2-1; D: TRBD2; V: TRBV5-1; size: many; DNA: TGCGCCAGCACCCTGGCTAGCGGGGCCTACAATGAGCAGTTCTTC; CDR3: CASTLASGAYNEQFF
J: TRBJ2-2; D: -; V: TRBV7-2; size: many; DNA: TGTGCCACCGCCATACTCCCAAGGGCCGAGGGCACCGGGGAGCTGTTTTTT; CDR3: CATAILPRAEGTGELFF
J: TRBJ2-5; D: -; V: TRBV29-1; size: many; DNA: TGCAGCGTGGACCTGTACCAAGAGACCCAGTACTTC; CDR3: CSVDLYQETQYF
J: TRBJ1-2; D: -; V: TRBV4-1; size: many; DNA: TGCGCCAGCAGCCAGGGGCTAGAAACTTATGGCTACACCTTC; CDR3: CASSQGLETYGYTF
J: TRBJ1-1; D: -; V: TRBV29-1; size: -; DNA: TGCAGCGCGTCCCGGGACACGGAAACTGAAGCTTTCTTT; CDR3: CSASRDTETEAFF
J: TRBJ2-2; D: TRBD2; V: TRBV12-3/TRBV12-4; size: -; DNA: TGTGCCAGCAGTTTTCTCCGGGGAGGGCCTAACACCGGGGAGCTGTTTTTT; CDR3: CASSFLRGGPNTGELFF
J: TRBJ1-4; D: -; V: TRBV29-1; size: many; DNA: TGCGGACACAGGCTTAATGAAAAACTGTTTTTT; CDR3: CGHRLNEKLFF
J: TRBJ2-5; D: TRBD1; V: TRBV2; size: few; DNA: TGTGCCAGCAGCTTGGACAGGGCAAAGACCCAGTACTTC; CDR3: CASSLDRAKTQYF
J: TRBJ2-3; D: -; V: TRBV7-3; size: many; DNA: TGTGCCAGCAGCACGACAGGAGGGGGAGATACGCAGTATTTT; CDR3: CASSTTGGGDTQYF
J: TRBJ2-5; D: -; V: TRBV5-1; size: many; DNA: TGCGCCAGCAGCCGAGGGAGGACCGAAGAGACCCAGTACTTC; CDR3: CASSRGRTEETQYF
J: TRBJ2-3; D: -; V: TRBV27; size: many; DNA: TGTGCCAGCTCTTCTCTCCCCGCTACAGATACGCAGTATTTT; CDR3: CASSSLPATDTQYF
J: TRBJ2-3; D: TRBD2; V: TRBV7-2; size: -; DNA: TGTGCCAGCAGCACCGGGACTAACACAGATACGCAGTATTTT; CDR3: CASSTGTNTDTQYF
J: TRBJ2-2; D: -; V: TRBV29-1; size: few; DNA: TGCAGCGTTCGCGCCTCAGCCAACACCGGGGAGCTGTTTTTT; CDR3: CSVRASANTGELFF
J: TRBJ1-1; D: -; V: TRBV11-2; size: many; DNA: TGTGCCAGCAGCTTAAGTTCCCCGGGCACTGAAGCTTTCTTT; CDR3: CASSLSSPGTEAFF
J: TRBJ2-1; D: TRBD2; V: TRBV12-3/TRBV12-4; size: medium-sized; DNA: TGTGCCAGCAGCGGGACTAGCGGGGGGGCCGGATACAATGAGCAGTTCTTC; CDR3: CASSGTSGGAGYNEQFF
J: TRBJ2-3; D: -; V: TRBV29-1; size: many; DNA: TGCAGCGTCGGTAACGGGGCATCAGATACGCAGTATTTT; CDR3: CSVGNGASDTQYF
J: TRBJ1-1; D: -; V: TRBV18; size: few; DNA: TGTGCCAGCTCACCACTTTGGGGACCGAACACTGAAGCTTTCTTT; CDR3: CASSPLWGPNTEAFF
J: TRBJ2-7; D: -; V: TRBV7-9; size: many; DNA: TGTGCCAGCAGCCTAGCCCCCGAGTGGGCCGAGCAGTACTTC; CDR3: CASSLAPEWAEQYF
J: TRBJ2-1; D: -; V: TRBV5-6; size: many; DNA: TGTGCCAGCAGCTTGGTCTCCTACAATGAGCAGTTCTTC; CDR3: CASSLVSYNEQFF
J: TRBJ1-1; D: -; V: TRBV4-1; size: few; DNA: TGCGCCAGCAGCCAAGAAATAGGTGAGGTTTTTAATACACAAGCTTTCTTT; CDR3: CASSQEIGEVFNTQAFF
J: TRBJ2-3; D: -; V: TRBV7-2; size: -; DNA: TGTGCCAGCAGCTTAGGAGCAGATACGCAGTATTTT; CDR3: CASSLGADTQYF
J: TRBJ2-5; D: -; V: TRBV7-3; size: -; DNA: TGTGCCAGCAGCAGGAGCGGTCTCCAAGAGACCCAGTACTTC; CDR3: CASSRSGLQETQYF
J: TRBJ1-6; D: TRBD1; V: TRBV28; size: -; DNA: TGTGCCAGCAAGGTGGAGGGACAGGTAGAATCACCCCTCCACTTT; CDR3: CASKVEGQVESPLHF
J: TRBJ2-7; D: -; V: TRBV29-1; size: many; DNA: TGCAGCGTGGAGGGGGGAGACCTCTTCTACGAGCAGTACTTC; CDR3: CSVEGGDLFYEQYF
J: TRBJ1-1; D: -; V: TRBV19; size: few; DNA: TGTGCCAGTAGTACCCGCTCGGCAGGGGCTGAAGCTTTCTTT; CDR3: CASSTRSAGAEAFF